The rows below give T cell receptor beta chains drawn from one sample of a study of response to subunit inactivated influenza vaccine. TCRdb reprocessed the RT-PCR reads with MiXCR, giving one entry per CDR3 protein. The table records hundreds of thousands of distinct CDR3 sequences, around 13% of them present only once. The material sequenced was PBMCs from blood, taken 14 to 15 days before vaccination. The receptors were sampled from a man aged 45-60 years who received an inactivated influenza vaccine. CDR3s include the opening cysteine and the closing phenylalanine or tryptophan. The order of the fields is V gene, D gene, J gene, clone size, CDR3 DNA, CDR3 protein. D genes are given only for firm matches. Clone size, where shown, is once, few, many, or a class for clones that have expanded.

V gene: TRBV7-9
D gene: NA
J gene: TRBJ2-7
clone size: NA
CDR3 DNA: TGTGCCAGCAGCTCTGGGCGCTACGAGCAGTACTTC
CDR3 protein: CASSSGRYEQYF

V gene: TRBV15
D gene: TRBD1
J gene: TRBJ2-7
clone size: many
CDR3 DNA: TGTGCCACCAGCTACGGTCCCGGGACAGGGGTCGAGCAGTACTTC
CDR3 protein: CATSYGPGTGVEQYF

V gene: TRBV7-2
D gene: NA
J gene: TRBJ1-2
clone size: many
CDR3 DNA: TGTGCCAGCAGCCCCGGAGCCGTTTATGGCTACACCTTC
CDR3 protein: CASSPGAVYGYTF

V gene: TRBV20-1
D gene: TRBD2
J gene: TRBJ2-5
clone size: few
CDR3 DNA: TGCAGTGCTACAGGGACTAGCGGGGGTCCAGAGACCCAGTACTTC
CDR3 protein: CSATGTSGGPETQYF

V gene: TRBV20-1
D gene: NA
J gene: TRBJ2-7
clone size: NA
CDR3 DNA: TGCAGTGCTAGCGGTGACACTGACTCCTACGAGCAGTACTTC
CDR3 protein: CSASGDTDSYEQYF

V gene: TRBV29-1
D gene: NA
J gene: TRBJ1-1
clone size: NA
CDR3 DNA: TGCAGCGTTTCCACGGGAGTAGAAGCTTTCTTT
CDR3 protein: CSVSTGVEAFF

V gene: TRBV5-5
D gene: TRBD1
J gene: TRBJ2-5
clone size: NA
CDR3 DNA: TGTGCCAGCAGCTCATATACCGGACAGGGAGAGACCCAGTACTTC
CDR3 protein: CASSSYTGQGETQYF

V gene: TRBV30
D gene: TRBD1
J gene: TRBJ1-5
clone size: NA
CDR3 DNA: TGTGCCTGGAGTCTCGGGACAGGAAATCAGCCCCAGCATTTT
CDR3 protein: CAWSLGTGNQPQHF

V gene: TRBV4-2
D gene: TRBD1
J gene: TRBJ2-7
clone size: few
CDR3 DNA: TGTGCCAGCAGCCGCCATTCCGGGACAGCCTACGAGCAGTACTTC
CDR3 protein: CASSRHSGTAYEQYF

V gene: TRBV10-1
D gene: TRBD1
J gene: TRBJ1-1
clone size: many
CDR3 DNA: TGCGCCAGCAGTGATTCGCCCGGGACAGAGAACACTGAAGCTTTCTTT
CDR3 protein: CASSDSPGTENTEAFF

V gene: TRBV7-2
D gene: TRBD1
J gene: TRBJ2-1
clone size: NA
CDR3 DNA: TGTGCCAGTACGGTACGACAGGGATCCTACAATGAGCAGTTCTTC
CDR3 protein: CASTVRQGSYNEQFF

V gene: TRBV6-1
D gene: NA
J gene: TRBJ2-5
clone size: many
CDR3 DNA: TGTGCCAGCAGTGGACACCTCCAAGAGACCCAGTACTTC
CDR3 protein: CASSGHLQETQYF

V gene: TRBV7-8
D gene: NA
J gene: TRBJ2-1
clone size: many
CDR3 DNA: TGTGCCAGCAGCTTAGTAGTCTGGGGCAATGAGCAGTTCTTC
CDR3 protein: CASSLVVWGNEQFF

V gene: TRBV6-1
D gene: NA
J gene: TRBJ1-6
clone size: many
CDR3 DNA: TGTGCCAGCAGTACGCCGGGGTTAAATTCACCCCTCCACTTT
CDR3 protein: CASSTPGLNSPLHF

V gene: TRBV9
D gene: NA
J gene: TRBJ1-6
clone size: NA
CDR3 DNA: TGTGCCAGCAGCGACGAGTACACTGAGGGGTCGGGGTCACCCCTCCACTTT
CDR3 protein: CASSDEYTEGSGSPLHF

V gene: TRBV12-3/TRBV12-4
D gene: NA
J gene: TRBJ2-5
clone size: NA
CDR3 DNA: TGTGCCAGCACTAAGGGGATCCAAGAGACCCAGTACTTC
CDR3 protein: CASTKGIQETQYF

V gene: TRBV20-1
D gene: NA
J gene: TRBJ1-3
clone size: NA
CDR3 DNA: TGCAGTGCCGCGCCGCTCTCTGGAAACACCATATTTTTT
CDR3 protein: CSAAPLSGNTIFF

V gene: TRBV3-1
D gene: TRBD2
J gene: TRBJ2-5
clone size: few
CDR3 DNA: TGTGCCAGCAGCCAAGGCGCGGGACTAGCGGGGACCCACTTC
CDR3 protein: CASSQGAGLAGTHF

V gene: TRBV7-8
D gene: TRBD2
J gene: TRBJ2-3
clone size: few
CDR3 DNA: TGTGCCAGCAGCGCCTTACTAGCGGGGGGGCTAGGAGATACGCAGTATTTT
CDR3 protein: CASSALLAGGLGDTQYF

V gene: TRBV14
D gene: NA
J gene: TRBJ1-2
clone size: few
CDR3 DNA: TGTGCCAGCAGCCAAGACCTGACAGGACCCCTTGGGGACTATGGCTACACCTTC
CDR3 protein: CASSQDLTGPLGDYGYTF

V gene: TRBV7-9
D gene: NA
J gene: TRBJ2-6
clone size: NA
CDR3 DNA: TGTGCCAGCAGCTCGACAGGCTACTCTGGGGCCAACGTCCTGACTTTC
CDR3 protein: CASSSTGYSGANVLTF

V gene: TRBV6-5
D gene: NA
J gene: TRBJ2-7
clone size: many
CDR3 DNA: TGTGCCAGCAGTTCCCCAGCGTATATCTCCTACGAGCAGTACTTC
CDR3 protein: CASSSPAYISYEQYF

V gene: TRBV5-1
D gene: NA
J gene: TRBJ2-1
clone size: NA
CDR3 DNA: TGCGCCAGCAGCTTCGAGAATGAGCAGTTCTTC
CDR3 protein: CASSFENEQFF

V gene: TRBV5-6
D gene: NA
J gene: TRBJ2-7
clone size: few
CDR3 DNA: TGTGCCAGCAGCTTGGTGGGCAGCCAAGCCTACGAGCAGTACTTC
CDR3 protein: CASSLVGSQAYEQYF

V gene: TRBV7-2
D gene: NA
J gene: TRBJ2-2
clone size: few
CDR3 DNA: TGTGCCAGCAGCTTATATATGGCCGGGGAGCTGTTTTTT
CDR3 protein: CASSLYMAGELFF

V gene: TRBV28
D gene: NA
J gene: TRBJ2-1
clone size: few
CDR3 DNA: TGTGCCAGCAGCCCCCCAGGGGCCAGCTCCTACAATGAGCAGTTCTTC
CDR3 protein: CASSPPGASSYNEQFF

V gene: TRBV28
D gene: NA
J gene: TRBJ2-7
clone size: NA
CDR3 DNA: TGTGCCAGCAGTCAAACAGGCGCGCAGTACTTC
CDR3 protein: CASSQTGAQYF

V gene: TRBV4-1
D gene: TRBD1
J gene: TRBJ1-4
clone size: many
CDR3 DNA: TGCGCCAGCAGCCAAGAGAGTACAGGGGTAGGTGAAAAACTGTTTTTT
CDR3 protein: CASSQESTGVGEKLFF

V gene: TRBV18
D gene: TRBD2
J gene: TRBJ2-1
clone size: few
CDR3 DNA: TGTGCCAGCTCACGAAACACCGGGACTAGCTCCTACAATGAGCAGTTCTTC
CDR3 protein: CASSRNTGTSSYNEQFF

V gene: TRBV7-2
D gene: NA
J gene: TRBJ2-3
clone size: NA
CDR3 DNA: TGTGCCAGCAGCTCCCAGCAGGGTGGGGCAGATACGCAGTATTTT
CDR3 protein: CASSSQQGGADTQYF

V gene: TRBV27
D gene: NA
J gene: TRBJ2-1
clone size: few
CDR3 DNA: TGTGCCAGCAGTCCCAGGGGGGAAGGGGTCTATGAGCAGTTCTTC
CDR3 protein: CASSPRGEGVYEQFF

V gene: TRBV11-2
D gene: NA
J gene: TRBJ2-3
clone size: NA
CDR3 DNA: TGTGCCAGCAGGTTGGAGGGGGGCACAGATACGCAGTATTTT
CDR3 protein: CASRLEGGTDTQYF

V gene: TRBV6-1
D gene: NA
J gene: TRBJ2-3
clone size: few
CDR3 DNA: TGTGCCAGCAGCATGCTAGAGGCCTTGGACGGCACAGATACGCAGTATTTT
CDR3 protein: CASSMLEALDGTDTQYF

V gene: TRBV12-3/TRBV12-4
D gene: NA
J gene: TRBJ2-5
clone size: NA
CDR3 DNA: TGTGCCAGCAGTTTTGGGGGCTCCTACCAAGAGACCCAGTACTTC
CDR3 protein: CASSFGGSYQETQYF

V gene: TRBV10-2
D gene: NA
J gene: TRBJ2-2
clone size: NA
CDR3 DNA: TGCGCCAGCAAACCTGGGGAGGCCCGGAAGCTGTTTTTT
CDR3 protein: CASKPGEARKLFF

V gene: TRBV5-1
D gene: NA
J gene: TRBJ2-1
clone size: few
CDR3 DNA: TGCGCCAGCAGGCAAGCGGCAAGGAACAATGAGCAGTTCTTC
CDR3 protein: CASRQAARNNEQFF

V gene: TRBV3-1
D gene: TRBD2
J gene: TRBJ2-1
clone size: NA
CDR3 DNA: TGTGCCAGCAGCCTACTTAGTCCGGGAGGGCGCAATGAGCAGTTCTTC
CDR3 protein: CASSLLSPGGRNEQFF

V gene: TRBV6-2/TRBV6-3
D gene: TRBD1
J gene: TRBJ2-1
clone size: NA
CDR3 DNA: TGTGCCAGCAGTTACTCGCAGGGGGCGGGTGAGCAGTTCTTC
CDR3 protein: CASSYSQGAGEQFF

V gene: TRBV2
D gene: NA
J gene: TRBJ1-5
clone size: few
CDR3 DNA: TGTGCCAGCAACCGCGTCCGTAACAATCAGCCCCAGCATTTT
CDR3 protein: CASNRVRNNQPQHF

V gene: TRBV29-1
D gene: NA
J gene: TRBJ1-5
clone size: NA
CDR3 DNA: TGCAGCGTCCTCAGCGCTAATCAGCCCCAGCATTTT
CDR3 protein: CSVLSANQPQHF

V gene: TRBV5-1
D gene: TRBD1
J gene: TRBJ2-1
clone size: many
CDR3 DNA: TGCGCCAGCAGCTTGGTGGGACAGCCATACAATGAGCAGTTCTTC
CDR3 protein: CASSLVGQPYNEQFF

V gene: TRBV12-3/TRBV12-4
D gene: NA
J gene: TRBJ2-3
clone size: few
CDR3 DNA: TGTGCCAGCAGTTTTACCCTAGGACCCACAGATACGCAGTATTTT
CDR3 protein: CASSFTLGPTDTQYF

V gene: TRBV15
D gene: NA
J gene: TRBJ2-3
clone size: NA
CDR3 DNA: TGTGCCACCAGCAGAGGGCAAGGACTGTCGCGCACAGATACGCAGTATTTT
CDR3 protein: CATSRGQGLSRTDTQYF

V gene: TRBV4-1
D gene: TRBD1
J gene: TRBJ2-7
clone size: few
CDR3 DNA: TGCGCCAGCAGCCTTTACCCCACGAACGCCGGGACAGGGGGCTGGGAGCAGTACTTC
CDR3 protein: CASSLYPTNAGTGGWEQYF

V gene: TRBV29-1
D gene: TRBD1
J gene: TRBJ2-3
clone size: NA
CDR3 DNA: TGCAGCGTTGCTCAGGGGGCAACCACAGATACGCAGTATTTT
CDR3 protein: CSVAQGATTDTQYF

V gene: TRBV4-3
D gene: NA
J gene: TRBJ2-1
clone size: NA
CDR3 DNA: TGCGCCAGCAGCCAAGATATCCAGCGCCCCTACAATGAGCAGTTCTTC
CDR3 protein: CASSQDIQRPYNEQFF

V gene: TRBV20-1
D gene: NA
J gene: TRBJ1-6
clone size: NA
CDR3 DNA: TGCAGTGCCATAGACCGGAGGTGGAATTCACCCCTCCACTTT
CDR3 protein: CSAIDRRWNSPLHF

V gene: TRBV6-5
D gene: NA
J gene: TRBJ1-4
clone size: few
CDR3 DNA: TGTGCCAGCAGTTACTCGGGGGCGACATGGGATGAAAAACTGTTTTTT
CDR3 protein: CASSYSGATWDEKLFF

V gene: TRBV5-1
D gene: NA
J gene: TRBJ1-1
clone size: few
CDR3 DNA: TGCGCCAGCAGCTCGCAACCCTCCGGGACCGGGGGCACTGAAGCTTTCTTT
CDR3 protein: CASSSQPSGTGGTEAFF

V gene: TRBV12-3/TRBV12-4
D gene: NA
J gene: TRBJ2-6
clone size: NA
CDR3 DNA: TGTGCCAGCAGTTCTACAGCTACTGGGGCCAACGTCCTGACTTTC
CDR3 protein: CASSSTATGANVLTF

V gene: TRBV11-3
D gene: TRBD1
J gene: TRBJ2-1
clone size: few
CDR3 DNA: TGTGCCAGCAGCTCCGGGACAGGGGGCTATGAGCAGTTCTTC
CDR3 protein: CASSSGTGGYEQFF

V gene: TRBV5-1
D gene: NA
J gene: TRBJ2-3
clone size: NA
CDR3 DNA: TGCGCCAGCACCCAGGGTAGCCGCACAGATACGCAGTATTTT
CDR3 protein: CASTQGSRTDTQYF

V gene: TRBV7-8
D gene: TRBD2
J gene: TRBJ2-5
clone size: few
CDR3 DNA: TGTGCCAGCAGCCCTAGACTCAGACTAGCGGGGACCCAAGAGACCCAGTACTTC
CDR3 protein: CASSPRLRLAGTQETQYF

V gene: TRBV20-1
D gene: TRBD2
J gene: TRBJ2-1
clone size: NA
CDR3 DNA: TGCAGTGCTAGAGTGGCTAGCGGGAGTGAGAATGAGCAGTTCTTC
CDR3 protein: CSARVASGSENEQFF

V gene: TRBV4-3
D gene: NA
J gene: TRBJ1-1
clone size: NA
CDR3 DNA: TGCGCCAGCAGCCCTCCGGGACATAGGAACACTGAAGCTTTCTTT
CDR3 protein: CASSPPGHRNTEAFF

V gene: TRBV29-1
D gene: TRBD2
J gene: TRBJ2-1
clone size: many
CDR3 DNA: TGCAGCGTTTCAGCGGGAGGGCCCCACAATGAGCAGTTCTTC
CDR3 protein: CSVSAGGPHNEQFF